This T cell receptor (beta chain) was sequenced during a study of patients and donors after allogeneic stem cell transplantation. V was cut by 4 bases and J by 3 bases, with 13 bases left in between. The CDR3 runs 15 residues. Per germline, CDR1 SGHDN and CDR2 FVKESK. This clonotype has just a few counts. TCRdb re-analysed the RT-PCR reads in MiXCR, keeping a single row per CDR3 protein. This table holds roughly 150,000 distinct CDR3 sequences, nearly 25% found once. Input material: blood, either unsorted or a sorted T cell fraction (not recorded which). The chain joins TRBV14 to TRBJ2-1; TRBD1 or TRBD2 may be the D gene (6 bases each). This receptor was identified in a human donor who was either an allogeneic HSCT recipient or a stem cell or donor lymphocyte infusion donor (not recorded which). It is not recorded whose cells these are; they may come from a transplant donor. For the CDR3, the DNA is TGTGCCAGCAGCCCAATAGGGGGGCTCTACAATGAGCAGTTCTTC. As protein: CASSPIGGLYNEQFF. The full variable domain, completed using reference TRBV14 and TRBJ2-1, is EAGVTQFPSHSVIEKGQTVTLRCDPISGHDNLYWYRRVMGKEIKFLLHFVKESKQDESGMPNNRFLAERTGGTYSTLKVQPAELEDSGVYFCASSPIGGLYNEQFFGPGTRLTVL.